A selection of T cell receptor beta chains follows, all from one sample in a study of cytomegalovirus exposure and HLA in healthy donors. Assay: immunoSEQ multiplex PCR; the TCRdb copy retains only in-frame clones and omits some. The table includes about 130,000 clones, about 79% detected once. Specimen: PBMCs. These receptors all come from a man aged 18 to 30 in good health and CMV-seronegative. Both conserved end residues are part of each CDR3. A D gene is named only where the DNA matches it firmly. For some rows the clone size is stated as once, few or many, or as a class when expanded; others skip it.

j_gene: TRBJ1-4
abundance: -
d_gene: -
len: 16
v_gene: TRBV28
CDR3nt: TGTGCCAGCAGCCCCCAACAGGGAGTAGGTCCTGAAAAACTGTTTTTT
CDR3aa: CASSPQQGVGPEKLFF

j_gene: TRBJ2-5
abundance: -
d_gene: -
len: 15
v_gene: TRBV11-1
CDR3nt: TGTGCCAGCAGCTTAGCGATAGCAGTCCAAGAGACCCAGTACTTC
CDR3aa: CASSLAIAVQETQYF

j_gene: TRBJ1-3
abundance: -
d_gene: -
len: 16
v_gene: TRBV6-5
CDR3nt: TGTGCCAGCAGTTACTCGAGAACCGACAAGGGAAACACCATATATTTT
CDR3aa: CASSYSRTDKGNTIYF

j_gene: TRBJ2-5
abundance: -
d_gene: TRBD2
len: 17
v_gene: TRBV27
CDR3nt: TGTGCCAGCAGTAAACTAAGCGGACTAGCTGATAGAGAGACCCAGTACTTC
CDR3aa: CASSKLSGLADRETQYF

j_gene: TRBJ1-6
abundance: -
d_gene: TRBD1
len: 15
v_gene: TRBV5-4
CDR3nt: TGTGCCAGCAGGGGCCCAGGGGGTGCGAATTCACCCCTCCACTTT
CDR3aa: CASRGPGGANSPLHF

j_gene: TRBJ1-3
abundance: few
d_gene: -
len: 17
v_gene: TRBV13
CDR3nt: TGTGCCAGCTCCCGCTGGGCGGTCCAGGGACAAGGAAACACCATATATTTT
CDR3aa: CASSRWAVQGQGNTIYF

j_gene: TRBJ1-3
abundance: -
d_gene: -
len: 14
v_gene: TRBV5-1
CDR3nt: TGCGCCAGCAGCTCCCAGGACAGAGGAAACACCATATATTTT
CDR3aa: CASSSQDRGNTIYF

j_gene: TRBJ2-7
abundance: -
d_gene: TRBD2
len: 15
v_gene: TRBV19
CDR3nt: TGTGCCAGTAGTATGTGGGCGGGAGAATACTACGAGCAGTACTTC
CDR3aa: CASSMWAGEYYEQYF

j_gene: TRBJ2-3
abundance: -
d_gene: -
len: 13
v_gene: TRBV19
CDR3nt: TGTGCCAGTAGTAAGATGCGGGGAAATACGCAGTATTTT
CDR3aa: CASSKMRGNTQYF

j_gene: TRBJ2-3
abundance: -
d_gene: TRBD1
len: 12
v_gene: TRBV29-1
CDR3nt: TGCAGCACAGGGACAGGGGGCTGCACGCAGTATTTT
CDR3aa: CSTGTGGCTQYF

j_gene: TRBJ1-4
abundance: once
d_gene: -
len: 16
v_gene: TRBV4-3
CDR3nt: TGCGCCAGCAGCCATAACACGGCAGGGGTGGGGGAAAAACTGTTTTTT
CDR3aa: CASSHNTAGVGEKLFF

j_gene: TRBJ2-3
abundance: -
d_gene: -
len: 11
v_gene: TRBV20-1
CDR3nt: TGCAGTGTAGGGGGAGCAGATACGCAGTATTTT
CDR3aa: CSVGGADTQYF

j_gene: TRBJ1-5
abundance: -
d_gene: TRBD1
len: 19
v_gene: TRBV18
CDR3nt: TGTGCCAGCTCCGCCCTGCGAATGGACAGGACTTATAGCAATCAGCCCCAGCATTTT
CDR3aa: CASSALRMDRTYSNQPQHF

j_gene: TRBJ1-1
abundance: -
d_gene: TRBD1
len: 14
v_gene: TRBV19
CDR3nt: TGTGCCGTTGTGGGCAGGGGGCTGAACACTGAAGCTTTCTTT
CDR3aa: CAVVGRGLNTEAFF

j_gene: TRBJ2-1
abundance: -
d_gene: TRBD2
len: 15
v_gene: TRBV30
CDR3nt: TGTGCCTGGAGTGTAGCCCTAGCGGGAGGTGACGAGCAGTTCTTC
CDR3aa: CAWSVALAGGDEQFF

j_gene: TRBJ2-3
abundance: -
d_gene: TRBD1
len: 15
v_gene: TRBV7-9
CDR3nt: TGTGCCAGCAGCTTGACGGGACAGGGGCCAGATACGCAGTATTTT
CDR3aa: CASSLTGQGPDTQYF

j_gene: TRBJ1-2
abundance: -
d_gene: -
len: 11
v_gene: TRBV27
CDR3nt: TGTGCCAGCAGTTACCTAGGAGGCTACACCTTC
CDR3aa: CASSYLGGYTF

j_gene: TRBJ2-3
abundance: -
d_gene: TRBD2
len: 17
v_gene: TRBV11-2
CDR3nt: TGTGCCAGCAGCTTAGATTTTAGCGGGATCCTCACAGATACGCAGTATTTT
CDR3aa: CASSLDFSGILTDTQYF